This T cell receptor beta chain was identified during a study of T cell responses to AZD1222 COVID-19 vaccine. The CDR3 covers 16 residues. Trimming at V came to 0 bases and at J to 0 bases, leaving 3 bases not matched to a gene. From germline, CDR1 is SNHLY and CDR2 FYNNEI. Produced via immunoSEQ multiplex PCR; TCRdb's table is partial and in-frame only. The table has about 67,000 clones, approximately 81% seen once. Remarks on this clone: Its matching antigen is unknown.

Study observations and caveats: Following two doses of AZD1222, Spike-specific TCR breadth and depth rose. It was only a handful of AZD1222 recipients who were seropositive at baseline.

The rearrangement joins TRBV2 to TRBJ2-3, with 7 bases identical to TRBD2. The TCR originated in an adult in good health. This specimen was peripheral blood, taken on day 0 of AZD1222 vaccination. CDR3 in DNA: TGTGCCAGCAGTGAAGCAGCGGGGATAAGCACAGATACGCAGTATTTT. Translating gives CASSEAAGISTDTQYF.